The 21 T cell receptor beta chains reported below all come from one sample, sequenced in a study of shared clonotypes between healthy human individuals. Naive CD8 cells were CD45RO-negative, positively selected for CCR7, excluding terminally differentiated effector memory CD45RA+ cells. Measured with immunoSEQ multiplex PCR; TCRdb has only the in-frame clones, and not every one. This table holds about 2 million clones, roughly 95% found once. Sequenced input: naive CD8+ T cells sorted from blood. Receptors originate from a young man in good health.

In this sample, this clone turned up once. The chain uses TRBV6-1 and TRBJ2-7; D uncertain. Germline V CDR1 and CDR2: MNHNS, SASEGT. The V gene lost 4 bases and the J gene lost 0 bases, with 10 bases spanning the gap. The CDR3 is 14 amino acids. CDR3 sequence reads: CASSVDSSSYEQYF. The CDR3 DNA reads as TGTGCCAGCAGTGTTGACTCTAGCTCCTACGAGCAGTACTTC.

The chain couples TRBV9 to TRBJ2-3; 9 bases agree with TRBD1. CDR1 SGDLS and CDR2 YYNGEE come from the germline V gene. The CDR3 loop spans 13 amino acids. Trimming removed 3 bases from V and 4 bases from J; junction bases left unmatched: 0. CDR3 sequence reads: CASSGQGADTQYF. The CDR3, as DNA: TGTGCCAGCAGCGGACAGGGGGCAGATACGCAGTATTTT.

As for this clone: The same CDR3 arises from other DNA sequences in this sample as well. CDR3 protein: CASSSTTYEQYF. CDR3 DNA: TGTGCCAGCAGCTCTACTACCTACGAGCAGTACTTC. The chain is built from TRBV5-6 and TRBJ2-7; unclear D gene. Trimming took off 3 bases at V and 2 bases at J, with 6 bases between the two ends. The germline gives CDR1 SGHDT, CDR2 YYEEEE. This CDR3 has 12 amino acids. Using reference TRBV5-6 and TRBJ2-7 for the parts outside the CDR3, the full variable domain is DAGVTQSPTHLIKTRGQQVTLRCSPKSGHDTVSWYQQALGQGPQFIFQYYEEEERQRGNFPDRFSGHQFPNYSSELNVNALLLGDSALYLCASSSTTYEQYFGPGTRLTVT.

The chain carries TRBV7-9 and TRBJ2-5; TRBD1 might be the D (6 bases). CDR3 length equals 13 residues. The germline V gene encodes CDR1 SEHNR and CDR2 FQNEAQ (reference sequence). V lost 6 bases and J 3 bases, leaving 11 bases between the germline ends. The CDR3 loop is CASRGHLEETQYF. The CDR3 nucleotides are TGTGCCAGCAGGGGACATCTCGAAGAGACCCAGTACTTC.

This clone has a single count. Other DNA sequences in this specimen translate into the identical CDR3. V usage is TRBV4-3 and J usage is TRBJ2-6; D remains ambiguous. The CDR3 totals 15 residues. Germline assignment: CDR1 LGHNA and CDR2 YSLEER. Trimming left V 0 bases short and J 4 bases short, with 7 bases between. CDR3 DNA sequence: TGCGCCAGCAGCCAAGATTTGGGGGGGGCCAACGTCCTGACTTTC. Amino acid sequence: CASSQDLGGANVLTF.

This rearrangement joins TRBV6-5 to TRBJ2-1, with 12 nucleotides matching TRBD2. The CDR3 extends over 15 amino acids. Germline CDR1 MNHEY, CDR2 SVGAGI. Trimming removed 5 bases from V and 2 bases from J; junction bases left unmatched: 1. For the CDR3, the DNA is TGTGCCAGCAGTAGACTAGCGGGAGCCTACAATGAGCAGTTCTTC. This encodes CASSRLAGAYNEQFF.

The sample holds one count of this clone. The chain is built from TRBV28 and TRBJ1-3; D may be TRBD1 (6 bases). The CDR3 has 15 residues. From germline, CDR1 is MDHEN and CDR2 SYDVKM. V lost 5 bases, J lost 3 bases, and 14 bases lay in between. The CDR3 sequence is CASSPPWDIGNTIYF. CDR3 bases: TGTGCCAGCAGTCCTCCCTGGGACATTGGAAACACCATATATTTT.

The gene calls are TRBV4-1 and TRBJ2-7; no clear D. Germline values: CDR1 MGHRA, CDR2 YSYEKL. The V gene lost 4 bases and the J gene lost 2 bases, with 12 bases spanning the gap. The CDR3 spans 14 residues. CDR3 DNA: TGCGCCAGCAGCCTTCTAGAATATCCCTACGAGCAGTACTTC. Amino acid sequence: CASSLLEYPYEQYF.

Notes on this clone: Within the sample, other DNA sequences also encode this same CDR3. The J gene is TRBJ2-7, the V gene TRBV6-5; 7 nucleotides align to TRBD1. The CDR3 spans 16 residues. J lost 0 bases, V lost 0 bases, and 5 bases had no gene match. CDR1 is MNHEY, CDR2 SVGAGI, per germline. The CDR3: CASSYSTGQASYEQYF. The CDR3 region has the DNA TGTGCCAGCAGTTACTCGACCGGACAGGCCTCCTACGAGCAGTACTTC.

The J gene is TRBJ2-3, the V gene TRBV11-3; tentatively, D is TRBD1 (5 bases). The CDR3 totals 14 residues. Germline CDR1 is SGHNT and CDR2 is YENEEA. Trimming left V 0 bases short and J 2 bases short, with 6 bases between. The CDR3 spells CASSLEGDTDTQYF. CDR3 DNA: TGTGCCAGCAGCTTAGAAGGGGACACAGATACGCAGTATTTT.

This clone appeared a single time. The V and J genes are TRBV6-1 and TRBJ1-1, with no clear D. V was cut by 1 base and J by 0 bases, with 15 bases left in between. Germline assignment: CDR1 MNHNS and CDR2 SASEGT. CDR3 length equals 17 residues. The CDR3 bases are TGTGCCAGCAGTGAAGGTCAATTTGATTCGATGAACACTGAAGCTTTCTTT. It encodes CASSEGQFDSMNTEAFF.

The V gene is TRBV6-6, the J gene TRBJ1-3; TRBD1 matches at 7 bases. This CDR3 has 14 residues. CDR1 and CDR2 from the germline V gene are MNHNY and SVGAGI (reference sequence). V lost 7 bases to trimming and J lost 3 bases; unmatched junction nucleotides: 6. This CDR3 reads CASTSTGSGNTIYF. CDR3 in DNA: TGTGCCAGCACCTCGACAGGGAGTGGAAACACCATATATTTT.

As to this clone: Other DNA sequences in this specimen translate into the identical CDR3. V is TRBV5-1 and J is TRBJ2-7; no definite D call. V was cut by 4 bases and J by 0 bases, with 8 bases left in between. Germline V gene lookup returns CDR1 SGHRS and CDR2 YFSETQ. CDR3 size: 13 residues. CDR3: CASSLDLSYEQYF. The CDR3 DNA reads TGCGCCAGCAGCCTGGATCTCTCCTACGAGCAGTACTTC.

The chain is built from TRBV6-6 and TRBJ2-7; 8 bases agree with TRBD2. CDR1 is MNHNY, CDR2 SVGAGI, per germline (reference sequence). V lost 7 bases to trimming and J lost 6 bases; unmatched junction nucleotides: 14. There are 15 residues in the CDR3. CDR3 region: CASIPGGGSIREQYF. In DNA form, the CDR3 reads TGTGCCAGCATCCCGGGGGGGGGCTCGATCCGCGAGCAGTACTTC.

The genes are TRBV6-1 and TRBJ1-5; TRBD1 matches at 8 bases. Germline-derived CDR1 and CDR2 are MNHNS and SASEGT. The CDR3 consists of 16 residues. J gave up 6 bases and V 2 bases, and 9 bases lay outside the gene matches. In DNA form, the CDR3 reads TGTGCCAGCAGTGAATGGGGACAGGAGGGCGTTCAGCCCCAGCATTTT. It is translated as CASSEWGQEGVQPQHF.

The rearrangement uses TRBV11-2 and TRBJ2-7; 10 nucleotides align to TRBD2. This CDR3 contains 15 residues. Looked up from germline, CDR1 is SGHAT and CDR2 is FQNNGV. V trimming: 5 bases; J trimming: 0 bases; junction bases outside the gene matches: 4. The CDR3 protein is CASSQLAGSSYEQYF. CDR3 DNA: TGTGCCAGCAGCCAACTAGCGGGGAGCTCCTACGAGCAGTACTTC. The variable domain in full, with the rest retrieved from reference TRBV11-2 and TRBJ2-7, is EAGVAQSPRYKIIEKRQSVAFWCNPISGHATLYWYQQILGQGPKLLIQFQNNGVVDDSQLPKDRFSAERLKGVDSTLKIQPAKLEDSAVYLCASSQLAGSSYEQYFGPGTRLTVT.

The rearrangement uses TRBV28 and TRBJ2-7, with 11 positions matching TRBD2. V shed 3 bases, J shed 5 bases, and the junction held 3 bases outside the gene matches. CDR3 length: 14 residues. Per the germline V gene, CDR1 is MDHEN and CDR2 is SYDVKM. In DNA form, the CDR3 reads TGTGCCAGCAGTTTTAGCGGGAGGGCCCACGAGCAGTACTTC. Its protein product is CASSFSGRAHEQYF. Combining the CDR3 with reference TRBV28 and TRBJ2-7 gives the whole variable domain DVKVTQSSRYLVKRTGEKVFLECVQDMDHENMFWYRQDPGLGLRLIYFSYDVKMKEKGDIPEGYSVSREKKERFSLILESASTNQTSMYLCASSFSGRAHEQYFGPGTRLTVT.

The chain joins TRBV19 to TRBJ2-7, with TRBD1 matching 8 bases. Germline CDR1 reads LNHDA; CDR2 reads SQIVND (reference sequence). With V trimmed by 4 bases and J by 3 bases, 2 bases remained unmatched. The CDR3 extends over 13 amino acids. DNA of the CDR3: TGTGCCAGTAGTAGGACAGGGTACTACGAGCAGTACTTC. Residues: CASSRTGYYEQYF.

The chain combines TRBV27 with TRBJ1-2, with D tentatively TRBD1 (6 bases). The V gene lost 3 bases and the J gene lost 9 bases, with 26 bases spanning the gap. Per the germline V gene, CDR1 is MNHEY and CDR2 is SMNVEV (reference sequence). The CDR3 covers 17 residues. The CDR3 protein is CASSFGSVGGASPRYTF. The DNA of the CDR3 is TGTGCCAGCAGTTTTGGCTCGGTAGGGGGGGCGTCACCGCGCTACACCTTC.

The chain joins TRBV28 to TRBJ1-1; D remains ambiguous. The CDR3 consists of 11 residues. CDR1 is MDHEN and CDR2 is SYDVKM in the germline V gene. The V end was cut by 2 bases, the J end by 7 bases, with 5 bases between. The DNA of the CDR3 is TGTGCCAGCAGTTTAGGGATTGAAGCTTTCTTT. It is translated as CASSLGIEAFF.

This clone was seen just once. The CDR3 loop reads CASSPTSGGLQETQYF. The DNA for the CDR3 is TGTGCCAGCTCACCAACTAGCGGGGGGCTCCAAGAGACCCAGTACTTC. The rearrangement links TRBV18 to TRBJ2-5; TRBD2 aligns across 12 bases. CDR3 length: 16 amino acids. V was clipped by 2 bases and J by 1 base; unmatched bases: 2. Per germline, CDR1 KGHSH and CDR2 LQKENI.